The text below deals with one T cell receptor beta chain. These data are taken from a study of T cell changes during pregnancy in multiple sclerosis. Produced via immunoSEQ multiplex PCR; TCRdb's table is partial and in-frame only. The repertoire holds approximately 90,000 clones, with 90% to 95% as singletons. The germline V gene has CDR1 SGHVS and CDR2 FNYEAQ. The V gene lost 5 bases and the J gene lost 4 bases, with 14 bases spanning the gap. CDR3 length: 15 residues. This specimen was peripheral blood, taken in the third trimester of pregnancy. The TCR comes from a female donor with multiple sclerosis, enrolled in a pregnancy study. J is TRBJ1-4 and V is TRBV7-6, with a possible D match to TRBD1 (6 bases). CDR3 sequence: CASSATTGLNEKLFF. DNA for the CDR3: TGTGCCAGCAGCGCGACGACAGGCCTTAATGAAAAACTGTTTTTT.